This T cell receptor (beta chain) comes out of a study of T-cell reconstitution after alpha-beta-depleted transplantation in children (dated by TCRdb to 2015 to 2016). Background for the entire study: The study quantitatively tracked T-cell immune reconstitution after TCRalphabeta/CD19-depleted allogeneic hematopoietic cell transplantation in children using TCR repertoire profiling.

This clonotype was seen more than once but under ten times. The specificity of this receptor is unknown. Within one base of it there is no much larger clone, and no base qualities were kept. Trimming takes 4 bases from V and 6 bases from J, and the germline ends sit 13 bases apart. CDR1 and CDR2 were assigned from the germline V gene as SGHDN and FVKESK. CDR3 length: 14 amino acids, cysteine to phenylalanine. Only the CDR3 DNA stays, 42 bases, in frame from base 1. The library came from PCR. The run used an Illumina HiSeq 2500. TCR libraries were prepared with molecular barcoding, using unique molecular identifiers to normalize TCRbeta repertoire quantification. TCRdb's own reprocessing of the public reads used fastp at Q25 and MiXCR and kept productive beta chains. Rows merge per CDR3 protein into single entries with the most common DNA and genes. The sample table holds some 220,000 distinct CDR3 sequences, of which 8% to 10% were seen once. The ten biggest clones cover about 6% of the sample.

Rearrangement joined TRBV14 to TRBJ2-1, with the identity of the D gene unclear. The sequencing used PBMCs from the stem cell graft donor, collected from the stem cell graft. This TCR came from a human donor who donated a stem cell graft to a child with acute lymphoblastic leukemia. The CDR3 region has the sequence CASSPRAPGNEQFF. The sequenced DNA: TGTGCCAGCAGCCCCCGGGCTCCGGGCAATGAGCAGTTCTTC.